A single sample gave rise to the 21 T cell receptor beta chains below, sequenced in a study of blood T cell repertoires in COVID-19 (dated by TCRdb to 2018 to 2021). The library was generated by the immunoSEQ multiplex PCR assay. As stored in TCRdb, this immuneACCESS dataset retains in-frame rearrangements with V and J assigned. A fraction of the clones does not appear; measured against another copy, unresolved V genes explain less than half of the discrepancy, and the remainder lacks a known reason. In this sample the table shows a few hundred thousand clones, around nine tenths of which occur a single time. The ten largest make up around 9.3% of the sample. The sequenced sample consisted of PBMCs or T cells enriched from blood (not recorded which). The receptors stem from a woman between 50 and 59 years old who had recovered from COVID-19.

J is TRBJ1-2 and V is TRBV28, with 8 bases aligning to TRBD1. Germline assignment: CDR1 MDHEN and CDR2 SYDVKM. Trimming at V came to 7 bases and at J to 3 bases, leaving 10 bases not matched to a gene. There are 15 residues in the CDR3. The chain's CDR3 is CASMFGRQGYYGYTF. CDR3 coding DNA: TGTGCCAGCATGTTCGGGAGACAGGGGTACTATGGCTACACCTTC.

The V call is TRBV5-6, the J call TRBJ1-1; D perhaps matches TRBD1 (5 bases). Germline V gene data show CDR1 as SGHDT and CDR2 as YYEEEE. V was pared by 4 bases and J by 4 bases, with 23 bases between. This CDR3 comprises 17 residues. The CDR3 loop reads CASSPPLMGQLGTEAFF. As DNA, the CDR3 is TGTGCCAGCAGCCCGCCATTGATGGGGCAGCTGGGCACTGAAGCTTTCTTT.

V usage is TRBV19 and J usage is TRBJ1-2; D is unresolved. Germline CDR1 is LNHDA and CDR2 is SQIVND (reference sequence). This CDR3 has 13 amino acids. Trimming took 3 bases from V and 2 from J, leaving 7 bases between them. Here the CDR3 reads CASSIAGNYGYTF. CDR3 coding DNA: TGTGCCAGTAGTATTGCAGGCAACTATGGCTACACCTTC.

J is TRBJ1-4 and V is TRBV7-2; D is undetermined. V was clipped by 5 bases and J by 8 bases, with 24 bases between them. Germline loops: CDR1 SGHTA, CDR2 FQGNSA. CDR3 length: 17 residues. This CDR3 reads CASSKRGTYLGGEKLFF. CDR3 DNA: TGTGCCAGCAGCAAAAGAGGAACCTACCTAGGAGGCGAAAAACTGTTTTTT.

This chain joins TRBV10-2 and TRBJ1-5; 8 nucleotides align to TRBD1. V gave up 6 bases and J gave up 7 bases; unmatched junction bases: 8. CDR1 is WSHSY, CDR2 SAAADI, per germline. This CDR3 has 14 amino acids. CDR3 protein: CASRDRVGGQPQHF. CDR3 bases: TGCGCCAGCAGGGACAGGGTAGGGGGCCAGCCCCAGCATTTT.

The V call is TRBV29-1, the J call TRBJ2-1; TRBD2 agrees at 7 bases. V was clipped by 6 bases and J by 6 bases; unmatched bases: 11. The germline CDR1 and CDR2 sequences are SQVTM and ANQGSEA. This CDR3 contains 14 residues. The CDR3 region is CSVPTSGATNEQFF. The CDR3 bases are TGCAGCGTCCCAACGAGCGGGGCAACCAATGAGCAGTTCTTC.

This chain connects TRBV4-1 to TRBJ1-6; 7 nucleotides match TRBD1. Germline V lookup: CDR1 MGHRA, CDR2 YSYEKL. The length of the CDR3 is 16 residues. After removal of 0 bases from V and 9 bases from J, the junction contained 8 bases not matched to a gene. CDR3 coding DNA: TGCGCCAGCAGCCAAGATCTGGACAGGTCCGGTTCACCCCTCCACTTT. Its translation is CASSQDLDRSGSPLHF.

The genes are TRBV28 and TRBJ2-7; 11 bases line up with TRBD1. The length of the CDR3 is 16 residues. From germline, CDR1 is MDHEN and CDR2 SYDVKM. Germline trimming cut 8 bases from V and 3 bases from J; bases unmatched to any gene: 12. The CDR3 protein is CASRDYLGTGGYEQYF. For the CDR3, the DNA is TGTGCCAGCCGGGATTACCTCGGGACAGGGGGCTACGAGCAGTACTTC.

This clone was counted ten times or more. The chain uses TRBV13 and TRBJ2-5; TRBD2 agrees at 9 bases. This CDR3 is 16 amino acids long. V shed 0 bases, J shed 5 bases, and the junction held 7 bases outside the gene matches. CDR1 is PRHDT and CDR2 is FYEKMQ in the germline V gene (reference sequence). CDR3 residues: CASSLGSLAGKETQYF. CDR3 nucleotides: TGTGCCAGCAGCTTAGGCTCGCTAGCGGGGAAGGAGACCCAGTACTTC.

The chain recombines TRBV6-5 with TRBJ1-2; weak D call: TRBD1 (5 bases). There are 15 residues in the CDR3. The germline V gene has CDR1 MNHEY and CDR2 SVGAGI. Trimming removed 5 bases at V and 2 bases at J, with 15 bases between. CDR3 sequence (DNA): TGTGCCAGCAGTAACACAGGTCGACCAAACTATGGCTACACCTTC. Encoded protein: CASSNTGRPNYGYTF.

This sequence joins TRBV24-1 and TRBJ1-2, with D possibly being TRBD1 (6 bases). The CDR3 is 13 amino acids. Germline V gene sequence: CDR1 KGHDR, CDR2 SFDVKD. Trimming shortened V by 3 bases and J by 7 bases, and 11 bases separated the two germline ends. CDR3 DNA sequence: TGTGCCACCAGTGATGGGGGCCCGGGTGGCTACACCTTC. Protein: CATSDGGPGGYTF.

This rearrangement joins TRBV9 to TRBJ2-7, with TRBD1 as a possible D gene (5 bases). Trimming took 0 bases from V and 4 from J, leaving 14 bases between them. The V gene's germline CDR1 is SGDLS and CDR2 YYNGEE. The CDR3 has 15 residues. CDR3 residues: CASSVAPAGPYEQYF. CDR3 bases: TGTGCCAGCAGCGTAGCTCCGGCAGGGCCGTACGAGCAGTACTTC.

V usage is TRBV19 and J usage is TRBJ1-2; D is perhaps TRBD1 (6 bases). Trimming took off 4 bases at V and 3 bases at J, with 12 bases between the two ends. The CDR3 consists of 14 residues. Germline values: CDR1 LNHDA, CDR2 SQIVND (reference sequence). DNA for the CDR3: TGTGCCAGTAGTACCATGGACAGCTACTATGGCTACACCTTC. Translating it yields CASSTMDSYYGYTF.

This chain uses TRBV14 with TRBJ1-1, with D unclear. V lost 3 bases to trimming and J lost 3 bases, with 17 bases between them. The germline gives CDR1 SGHDN, CDR2 FVKESK. The CDR3 loop spans 16 amino acids. In DNA, the CDR3 is TGTGCCAGCAGCCAGAGACACCCCTTCGGGGACACTGAAGCTTTCTTT. It codes for CASSQRHPFGDTEAFF.

This clone turned up a few times. The chain joins TRBV7-2 to TRBJ1-2; no clear D gene. The ends were cut back, 7 bases at V and 6 bases at J, with 15 bases in the middle. This CDR3 spans 13 amino acids. CDR1 is SGHTA, CDR2 FQGNSA, per germline. The CDR3 DNA reads as TGTGCCAGCACCTTCACCCGAGCGCATGGCTACACCTTC. Protein sequence: CASTFTRAHGYTF. Together with reference TRBV7-2 and TRBJ1-2, the CDR3 gives the full variable domain: GAGVSQSPSNKVTEKGKDVELRCDPISGHTALYWYRQSLGQGLEFLIYFQGNSAPDKSGLPSDRFSAERTGGSVSTLTIQRTQQEDSAVYLCASTFTRAHGYTFGSGTRLTVV.

This clone was seen only once. The DNA for the CDR3 is TGCGCCAGCAGCCAAGCGACAGGGTCAGGTGGCTACACCTTC. This sequence encodes CASSQATGSGGYTF. The chain carries TRBV4-3 and TRBJ1-2, with 7 bases lining up with TRBD1. The V and J ends lost 1 base and 7 bases, in that order; junction bases with no gene match: 6. In germline, CDR1 is LGHNA, CDR2 YSLEER. The CDR3 contains 14 residues.

This clone was picked up a small number of times. V gene TRBV2 combines with J gene TRBJ1-5, with unresolved D. This CDR3 contains 14 residues. Trimming took 4 bases from V and 0 from J, leaving 7 bases between them. Germline CDR1 SNHLY, CDR2 FYNNEI. The CDR3 region is CASSGQASNQPQHF. CDR3 nucleotides: TGTGCCAGCAGTGGGCAGGCTAGCAATCAGCCCCAGCATTTT.

This clone showed up just a few times. The V and J genes are TRBV28 and TRBJ1-2, with TRBD1 matching over 9 bases. This CDR3 is built from 17 residues. Germline lookup yields CDR1 MDHEN and CDR2 SYDVKM. The trim removed 11 bases at V and 4 bases at J, leaving 20 bases unmatched. The CDR3 reads CACRDGTGLLSAYGYTF. Here the CDR3 DNA reads TGTGCCTGTCGGGATGGGACAGGGCTACTATCTGCCTATGGCTACACCTTC.

J is TRBJ1-6 and V is TRBV2, with D unresolved. There are 12 residues in the CDR3. Trimming took 8 bases from V and 2 from J, leaving 4 bases between them. Germline-derived CDR1 and CDR2 are SNHLY and FYNNEI. The CDR3 DNA reads TGTGCCAGCTCTGCCTATAATTCACCCCTCCACTTT. Protein sequence: CASSAYNSPLHF.

CDR3 DNA: TGCGCCAGCACCGACGGAGACTATGGCTACACCTTC. This encodes CASTDGDYGYTF. This rearrangement joins TRBV5-1 to TRBJ1-2; the D is unclear. V lost 6 bases and J lost 3, with 9 bases in between. The CDR3 loop spans 12 amino acids. CDR1 is SGHRS and CDR2 is YFSETQ in the germline V gene.

This clone was detected only once. The chain recombines TRBV28 with TRBJ1-2, with D hard to call. In germline, CDR1 is MDHEN, CDR2 SYDVKM. Trimming cost V 3 bases and J 7 bases, with 12 bases left between them. The CDR3 length is 13 residues. The CDR3 is CASSLGGRSGYTF. CDR3 bases: TGTGCCAGCAGTTTGGGAGGGCGATCTGGCTACACCTTC.